These 8 T cell receptor beta chains came from one sample sequenced in a study of cytomegalovirus exposure and HLA in healthy donors. It was with 60 Vbeta and 13 Jbeta primers that the PCR ran. Produced via immunoSEQ multiplex PCR; TCRdb's table is partial and in-frame only. This sample has about 140,000 clones, with around 80% found just once. Sequences were obtained from PBMCs. These receptors came from a man between 45 and 60 years old in good health and CMV-seronegative.

This chain uses TRBV19 with TRBJ1-2; weak D call: TRBD1 (5 bases). The V and J ends lost 4 bases and 4 bases respectively, with 13 bases between them. CDR3 length: 14 residues. In germline, CDR1 is LNHDA, CDR2 SQIVND (reference sequence). The CDR3 coding sequence is TGTGCCAGTAGTAACCCCGGGAGGGGCTATGGCTACACCTTC. This codes for CASSNPGRGYGYTF.

This clone occurred a few times. This CDR3 reads CASSPFTDSPLHF. The DNA for the CDR3 is TGTGCCAGCAGCCCCTTCACGGATTCACCCCTCCACTTT. V usage is TRBV6-5 and J usage is TRBJ1-6; D not certain. CDR3 length: 13 residues. The V end was cut by 6 bases, the J end by 8 bases, with 11 bases between. CDR1 and CDR2 (germline): MNHEY, SVGAGI.

The J gene is TRBJ2-7, the V gene TRBV7-9, with TRBD2 matching 7 bases. V was pared by 1 base and J by 0 bases, with 6 bases of the junction left unmatched. This CDR3 spans 16 amino acids. The germline gives CDR1 SEHNR, CDR2 FQNEAQ (reference sequence). CDR3 region: CASSLGGGGNSYEQYF. CDR3 bases: TGTGCCAGCAGCTTAGGCGGGGGAGGGAACTCCTACGAGCAGTACTTC.

The chain combines TRBV6-5 with TRBJ2-5; TRBD2 agrees at 7 bases. The CDR3 covers 15 residues. Germline V CDR1 and CDR2: MNHEY, SVGAGI. Unmatched junction bases numbered 5, after V lost 2 bases and J lost 2 bases. The CDR3 coding sequence is TGTGCCAGCAGTTACGGGAGGGGTGGGCAAGAGACCCAGTACTTC. This translates into CASSYGRGGQETQYF.

This clone was counted once. The rearrangement joins TRBV5-4 to TRBJ2-2, with a weak D call TRBD1 (5 bases). This CDR3 has 17 residues. V lost 1 base to trimming and J lost 4 bases, with 17 bases between them. Germline lookup yields CDR1 SGHNT and CDR2 YYREEE (reference sequence). The CDR3 spells CASSLWWGSARTGELFF. In DNA, the CDR3 is TGTGCCAGCAGCTTGTGGTGGGGCTCGGCTCGCACCGGGGAGCTGTTTTTT.

V is TRBV27 and J is TRBJ1-2, with a weak D call TRBD1 (6 bases). The germline gives CDR1 MNHEY, CDR2 SMNVEV (reference sequence). Trimming pared 6 bases from V and 4 bases from J, leaving 18 bases between. The CDR3 totals 15 residues. CDR3 in DNA: TGTGCCAGCAGGATGGTACAGGGTTTCGGCTATGGCTACACCTTC. Its protein is CASRMVQGFGYGYTF.

The chain is built from TRBV6-5 and TRBJ1-3; D is unclear. The CDR3 loop spans 14 amino acids. Per germline, CDR1 MNHEY and CDR2 SVGAGI. Between the trimmed V and J ends, which lost 2 bases and 0 bases, there was a span of 5 bases. The DNA for the CDR3 is TGTGCCAGCAGTTACGCGTACTCTGGAAACACCATATATTTT. Residues: CASSYAYSGNTIYF.

The chain has TRBV6-1 and TRBJ2-7; 11 bases line up with TRBD2. Germline lookup yields CDR1 MNHNS and CDR2 SASEGT. J was trimmed by 2 bases and V by 1 base; bases with no gene match: 7. This CDR3 has 17 residues. This chain's CDR3 is CASSEVPSGRIPYEQYF. For the CDR3, the DNA is TGTGCCAGCAGTGAAGTTCCTAGCGGGAGGATACCCTACGAGCAGTACTTC.